This T cell receptor (beta chain) was found in a study of blood T cell repertoires in COVID-19. Measured with immunoSEQ multiplex PCR; TCRdb has only the in-frame clones, and not every one. The table shows 300,000 to 400,000 clones, with around 90% occurring only once. Looked up from germline, CDR1 is SNHLY and CDR2 is FYNNEI. V was clipped by 1 base and J by 7 bases, with 8 bases between them. This CDR3 has 13 amino acids. Material: peripheral blood. The receptor was isolated from a woman between 25 and 40 years old with COVID-19, enrolled during active disease. This chain uses TRBV2 with TRBJ2-1, with D perhaps matching TRBD1 (6 bases). CDR3 residues: CASSEDRENEQFF. The CDR3 DNA reads as TGTGCCAGCAGTGAAGACAGGGAAAATGAGCAGTTCTTC.